This T cell receptor beta chain was found in a study of T cell responses to AZD1222 COVID-19 vaccine. In its sample, this clone was seen once. The CDR3 is 15 amino acids. The V end lost 4 bases, the J end lost 4 bases, and 14 bases lay between the germline ends. Germline CDR1 and CDR2: KGHSH and LQKENI. The assay was immunoSEQ multiplex PCR, and TCRdb's table has in-frame clones only and misses some. The sample contains 130,000 to 150,000 clones, around 88% of which appear only once. Material: peripheral blood, obtained on day 0 of AZD1222 vaccination. The TCR originated in an adult in good health. The genes are TRBV18 and TRBJ1-3; possibly TRBD1 for D (6 bases). CDR3: CASSQGAGVGNTIYF. The CDR3 region has the DNA TGTGCCAGCTCACAAGGTGCAGGGGTCGGAAACACCATATATTTT.